Reported below is one T cell receptor (beta chain). Its antigen is currently unknown. This entry is derived from a study of follicular helper T cells after annual influenza vaccination. Here immunoSEQ multiplex PCR was the method, and the copy in TCRdb shows in-frame clones only, minus some. The sample lists some 5,000 clones, less than 90% seen once, with about 2.4% in the top ten. Study observations and caveats: Day 7 ICOS+CD38+ clones were most often found later in ICOS-CD38- cTfh cells.

Documented time point: 2015-2016 season, 7 days after influenza vaccination. The CDR3 runs to 14 residues. Looked up from germline, CDR1 is LNHNV and CDR2 is YYDKDF (reference sequence). V shed 1 base and J shed 7 bases, with 10 bases lying between them. The chain combines TRBV15 with TRBJ1-4; the D gene is possibly TRBD1 (6 bases). The sequenced sample was CXCR5+ CD38- circulating T follicular helper cells from blood, obtained 7 days after influenza vaccination. Subset given: circulating Tfh, non-naive CD4+CXCR5+PD-1+ (ICOS+CD38+ or ICOS-CD38-). The sequence was collected from an adult who received the influenza vaccine. This chain's CDR3 is CATSRVGAGEKLFF. The CDR3 nucleotides read TGTGCCACCAGCAGAGTGGGGGCAGGTGAAAAACTGTTTTTT.